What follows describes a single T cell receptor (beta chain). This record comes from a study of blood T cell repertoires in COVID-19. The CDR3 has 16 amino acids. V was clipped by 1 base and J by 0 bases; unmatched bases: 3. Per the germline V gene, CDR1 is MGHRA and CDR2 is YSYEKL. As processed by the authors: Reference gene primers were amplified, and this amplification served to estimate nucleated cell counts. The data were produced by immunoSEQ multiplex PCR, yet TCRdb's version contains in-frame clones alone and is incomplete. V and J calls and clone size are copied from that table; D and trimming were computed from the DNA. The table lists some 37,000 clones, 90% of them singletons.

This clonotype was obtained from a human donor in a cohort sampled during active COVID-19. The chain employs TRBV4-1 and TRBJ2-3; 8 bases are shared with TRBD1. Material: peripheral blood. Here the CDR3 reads CASSQGGQASTDTQYF. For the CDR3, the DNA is TGCGCCAGCAGCCAAGGGGGACAGGCTAGCACAGATACGCAGTATTTT.